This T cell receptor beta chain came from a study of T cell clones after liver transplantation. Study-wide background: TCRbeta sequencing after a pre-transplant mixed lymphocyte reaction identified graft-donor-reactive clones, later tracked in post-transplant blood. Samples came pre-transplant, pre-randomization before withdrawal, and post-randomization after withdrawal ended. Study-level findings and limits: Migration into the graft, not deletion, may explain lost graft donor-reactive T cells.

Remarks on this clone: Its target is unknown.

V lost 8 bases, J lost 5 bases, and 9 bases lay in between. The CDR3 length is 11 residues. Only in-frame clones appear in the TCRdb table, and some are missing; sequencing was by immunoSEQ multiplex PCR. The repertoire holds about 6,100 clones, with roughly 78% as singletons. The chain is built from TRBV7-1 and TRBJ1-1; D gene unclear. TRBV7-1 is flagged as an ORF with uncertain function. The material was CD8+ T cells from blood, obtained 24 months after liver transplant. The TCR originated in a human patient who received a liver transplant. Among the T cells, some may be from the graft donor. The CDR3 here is CASLGTTEAFF. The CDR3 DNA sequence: TGTGCCAGCTTAGGCACGACTGAAGCTTTCTTT.